This T cell receptor beta chain was observed in a study of blood T cells in healthy people across ages. The study's findings and limits: There were more naive CD4+ cells and higher diversity in long-lived donors than in aged donors.

Germline V gene lookup returns CDR1 SGHTA and CDR2 FQGNSA. The CDR3 is 12 amino acids. The V end was cut by 4 bases, the J end by 7 bases, with 10 bases between. The authors ran a second PCR of about 7 to 11 cycles using a sample-barcoded 5' primer and a J-beta primer mix. Every cDNA molecule carried a tag from a template-switch adaptor bearing 12 random nucleotides. TCRdb passed the 5' RACE reads through MiXCR, listing each CDR3 protein once. The sample comprises fewer than 650,000 distinct CDR3 sequences, 25% to 35% of which are singletons, and approximately 3.5% rests with the top ten. This clonotype was seen a few times. Its antigen is as yet unknown. The data were also submitted as part of a second study, on T cells of mothers and their children. Turning to that study: The study sampled a few healthy Caucasian mothers and their six children. Researchers report slightly higher, though non-significant, overlap in related mother-child pairs than in unrelated pairs.

The receptor was isolated from a boy under 10 years old in good health. This rearrangement joins TRBV7-2 to TRBJ2-5; no firm D call. Material: blood. CDR3 sequence reads: CASSSGLGTQYF. CDR3 nucleotides: TGTGCCAGCAGCTCCGGCTTAGGGACCCAGTACTTC. The full variable domain, completed using reference TRBV7-2 and TRBJ2-5, is GAGVSQSPSNKVTEKGKDVELRCDPISGHTALYWYRQSLGQGLEFLIYFQGNSAPDKSGLPSDRFSAERTGGSVSTLTIQRTQQEDSAVYLCASSSGLGTQYFGPGTRLLVL.